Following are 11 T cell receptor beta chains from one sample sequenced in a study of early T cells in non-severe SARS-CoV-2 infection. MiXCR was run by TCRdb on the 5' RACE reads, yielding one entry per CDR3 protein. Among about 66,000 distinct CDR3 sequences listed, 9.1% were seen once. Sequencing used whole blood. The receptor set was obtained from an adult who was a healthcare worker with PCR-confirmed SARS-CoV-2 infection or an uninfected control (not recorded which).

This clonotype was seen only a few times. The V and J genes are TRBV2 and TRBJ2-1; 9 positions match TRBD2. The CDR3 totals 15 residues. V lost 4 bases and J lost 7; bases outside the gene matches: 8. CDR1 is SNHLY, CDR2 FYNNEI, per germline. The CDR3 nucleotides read TGTGCCAGCAGTGCCCCGGGACTAGCTGGGAATGAGCAGTTCTTC. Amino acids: CASSAPGLAGNEQFF. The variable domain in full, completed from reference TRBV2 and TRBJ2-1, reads EPEVTQTPSHQVTQMGQEVILRCVPISNHLYFYWYRQILGQKVEFLVSFYNNEISEKSEIFDDQFSVERPDGSNFTLKIRSTKLEDSAMYFCASSAPGLAGNEQFFGPGTRLTVL.

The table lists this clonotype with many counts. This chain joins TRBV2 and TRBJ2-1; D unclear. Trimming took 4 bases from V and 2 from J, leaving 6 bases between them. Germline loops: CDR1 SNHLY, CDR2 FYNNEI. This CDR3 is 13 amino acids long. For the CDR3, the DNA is TGTGCCAGCAGTGTAGGGACCTACAATGAGCAGTTCTTC. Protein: CASSVGTYNEQFF.

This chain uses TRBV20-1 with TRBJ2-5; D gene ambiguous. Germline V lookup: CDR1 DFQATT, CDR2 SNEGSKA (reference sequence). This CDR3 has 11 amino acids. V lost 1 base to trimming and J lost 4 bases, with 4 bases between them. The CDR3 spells CSARGGETQYF. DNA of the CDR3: TGCAGTGCTAGAGGGGGAGAGACCCAGTACTTC.

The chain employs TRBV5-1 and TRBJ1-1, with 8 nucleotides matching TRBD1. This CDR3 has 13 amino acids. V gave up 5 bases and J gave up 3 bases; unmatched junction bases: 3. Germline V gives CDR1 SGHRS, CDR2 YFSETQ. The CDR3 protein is CASRTDRDTEAFF. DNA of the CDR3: TGCGCCAGCAGAACGGACAGGGACACTGAAGCTTTCTTT.

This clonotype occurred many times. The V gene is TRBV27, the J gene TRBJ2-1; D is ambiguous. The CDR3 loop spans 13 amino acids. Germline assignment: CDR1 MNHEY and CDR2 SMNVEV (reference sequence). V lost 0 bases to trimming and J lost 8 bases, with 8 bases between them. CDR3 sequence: CASSLSPPHEQFF. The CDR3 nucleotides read TGTGCCAGCAGTTTATCTCCACCCCATGAGCAGTTCTTC.

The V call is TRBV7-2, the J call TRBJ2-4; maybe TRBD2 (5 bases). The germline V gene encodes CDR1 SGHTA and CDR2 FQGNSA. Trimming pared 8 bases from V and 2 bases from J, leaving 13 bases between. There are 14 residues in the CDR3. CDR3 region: CASLGAAPKNIQYF. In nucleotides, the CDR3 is TGTGCCAGCCTGGGAGCGGCACCCAAAAACATTCAGTACTTC. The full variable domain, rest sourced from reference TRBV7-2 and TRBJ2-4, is GAGVSQSPSNKVTEKGKDVELRCDPISGHTALYWYRQSLGQGLEFLIYFQGNSAPDKSGLPSDRFSAERTGGSVSTLTIQRTQQEDSAVYLCASLGAAPKNIQYFGAGTRLSVL.

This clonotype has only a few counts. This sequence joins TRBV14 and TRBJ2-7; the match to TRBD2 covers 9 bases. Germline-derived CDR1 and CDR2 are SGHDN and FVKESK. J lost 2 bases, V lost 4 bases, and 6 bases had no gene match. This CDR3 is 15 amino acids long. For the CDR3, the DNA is TGTGCCAGCAGCCGCGTCAGCGGGAGGCCCTACGAGCAGTACTTC. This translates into CASSRVSGRPYEQYF.

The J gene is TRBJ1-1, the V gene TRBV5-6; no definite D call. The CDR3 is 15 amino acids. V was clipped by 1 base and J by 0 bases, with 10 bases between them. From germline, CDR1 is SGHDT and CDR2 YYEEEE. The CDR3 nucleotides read TGTGCCAGCAGCTTGACGTTCACAGTGAACACTGAAGCTTTCTTT. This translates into CASSLTFTVNTEAFF.

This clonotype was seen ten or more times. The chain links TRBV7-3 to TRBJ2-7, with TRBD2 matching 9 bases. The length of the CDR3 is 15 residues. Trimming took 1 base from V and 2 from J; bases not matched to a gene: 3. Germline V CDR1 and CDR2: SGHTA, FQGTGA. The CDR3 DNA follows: TGTGCCAGCAGCTTAAAAGCGGGAGGAGCCTACGAGCAGTACTTC. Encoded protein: CASSLKAGGAYEQYF.

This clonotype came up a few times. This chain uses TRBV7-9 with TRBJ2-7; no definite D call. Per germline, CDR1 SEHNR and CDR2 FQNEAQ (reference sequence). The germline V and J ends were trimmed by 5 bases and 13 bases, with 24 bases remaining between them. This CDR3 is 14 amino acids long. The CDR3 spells CASSPAGLTVGPYF. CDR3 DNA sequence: TGTGCCAGCAGCCCTGCTGGTTTAACGGTTGGTCCTTACTTC.

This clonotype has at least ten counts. CDR3 sequence (DNA): TGTGCCAGCAGGGGCTATAGCAATCAGCCCCAGCATTTT. Amino acids: CASRGYSNQPQHF. The chain carries TRBV6-6 and TRBJ1-5; D gene unclear. Germline-derived CDR1 and CDR2 are MNHNY and SVGAGI (reference sequence). Trimming cost V 6 bases and J 0 bases, with 6 bases left between them. This CDR3 spans 13 amino acids.